Listed here are 22 T cell receptor beta chains from one sample, sequenced in a study of CD8+ T cells in alopecia areata. The sample's treatment: oral pan-JAK inhibitor, 5-10 mg twice daily. Isolated RNA was reverse transcribed into cDNA used as the sequencing template. Sequencing used immunoSEQ multiplex PCR; TCRdb keeps in-frame clones, though not all of them. The sample records over 200,000 clones, 55% to 70% being singletons. Sample: CD4+ T cells sorted from blood, taken at week 4, from a patient treated with tofacitinib. The receptors stem from a human donor with alopecia areata.

The chain joins TRBV11-3 to TRBJ1-2; D gene ambiguous. Germline lookup yields CDR1 SGHNT and CDR2 YENEEA. CDR3 length: 15 residues. V was trimmed by 5 bases and J by 7 bases, leaving 20 bases between them. The CDR3 sequence: CASSPLASRFPGYTF. CDR3 DNA sequence: TGTGCCAGCAGCCCCTTGGCATCTCGCTTCCCTGGCTACACCTTC. Complete variable domain (other parts from reference TRBV11-3 and TRBJ1-2): EAGVVQSPRYKIIEKKQPVAFWCNPISGHNTLYWYLQNLGQGPELLIRYENEEAVDDSQLPKDRFSAERLKGVDSTLKIQPAELGDSAVYLCASSPLASRFPGYTFGSGTRLTVV.

The rearrangement uses TRBV19 and TRBJ1-1; D perhaps matches TRBD1 (6 bases). The CDR3 is 17 residues long. V shed 6 bases and J shed 7 bases, with 27 bases lying between them. CDR1 is LNHDA and CDR2 is SQIVND in the germline V gene (reference sequence). CDR3 DNA: TGTGCCAGTAGGCTGACAGGCCGCTCCCGACCCGTTAGTGAAGCTTTCTTT. Its protein product is CASRLTGRSRPVSEAFF.

The V gene is TRBV5-6, the J gene TRBJ2-3; weak D call: TRBD2 (5 bases). Trimming took 1 base from V and 4 from J, leaving 16 bases between them. This CDR3 comprises 16 residues. Germline CDR1 reads SGHDT; CDR2 reads YYEEEE. The CDR3 protein is CASSLPAVEGPDTQYF. In DNA form, the CDR3 reads TGTGCCAGCAGCTTGCCGGCCGTAGAGGGCCCAGATACGCAGTATTTT.

Notes on this clone: One junction end does not reproduce the germline sequence, and a read error may be involved. The chain uses TRBV7-9 and TRBJ2-5; 8 nucleotides line up with TRBD2. CDR3 length: 14 amino acids. Germline CDR1 is SEHNR and CDR2 is FQNEAQ (reference sequence). The CDR3 DNA reads as TGTGCCAGCACCTTAGCGGGGATGGGAGAGACCCAGTACTTC. Translated: CASTLAGMGETQYF.

The rearrangement links TRBV2 to TRBJ1-6; 10 nucleotides line up with TRBD1. Germline CDR1 and CDR2: SNHLY and FYNNEI. The CDR3 consists of 13 residues. Germline trimming cut 9 bases from V and 9 bases from J; bases unmatched to any gene: 5. This CDR3 is CASGGQGPSPLHF. The CDR3 DNA follows: TGTGCCAGTGGGGGACAGGGGCCTTCACCCCTCCACTTT.

The J gene is TRBJ1-5, the V gene TRBV5-1, with D unresolved. Germline values: CDR1 SGHRS, CDR2 YFSETQ. The CDR3 sequence is 15 residues long. The germline V and J ends were trimmed by 1 base and 0 bases, with 8 bases remaining between them. The CDR3 coding sequence is TGCGCCAGCAGCTTGTCTCCGGGTAGCAATCAGCCCCAGCATTTT. Its translation: CASSLSPGSNQPQHF.

The chain recombines TRBV5-4 with TRBJ2-5; no clear D. This CDR3 region has 14 residues. Per the germline V gene, CDR1 is SGHNT and CDR2 is YYREEE (reference sequence). Between the trimmed V and J ends, which lost 2 bases and 2 bases, there was a span of 10 bases. The CDR3 reads CASSFGSRQETQYF. CDR3 in DNA: TGTGCCAGCAGCTTTGGTTCGCGGCAAGAGACCCAGTACTTC.

The chain carries TRBV6-5 and TRBJ1-2; D gene unclear. The CDR3 runs 13 residues. The germline gives CDR1 MNHEY, CDR2 SVGAGI. V was shortened by 10 bases and J by 4 bases, with 16 bases between the two germline ends. This chain's CDR3 is CANHTRFLYGYTF. The CDR3, as DNA: TGTGCCAACCACACGAGATTTCTCTATGGCTACACCTTC.

This clone was recorded a few times. This rearrangement joins TRBV18 to TRBJ1-4; a weak D match, TRBD1 (5 bases). V gave up 3 bases and J gave up 11 bases, with 13 bases separating them. The CDR3 length is 13 residues. Germline V gene data show CDR1 as KGHSH and CDR2 as LQKENI. The CDR3 nucleotides are TGTGCCAGCTCACCTCGTATGGGGGAGAAACTGTTTTTT. Translated: CASSPRMGEKLFF.

This clone was detected only once. The chain combines TRBV7-2 with TRBJ1-5; D uncertain. This CDR3 region has 13 residues. Trimming took off 5 bases at V and 11 bases at J, with 16 bases between the two ends. Germline V gives CDR1 SGHTA, CDR2 FQGNSA. In DNA, the CDR3 is TGTGCCAGCAGCGGGCCGAGTGAGAGGTCCCAGCATTTT. It yields the protein CASSGPSERSQHF.

The chain carries TRBV4-3 and TRBJ2-3, with TRBD2 as a possible D gene (6 bases). The ends were cut back, 3 bases at V and 6 bases at J, with 19 bases in the middle. The CDR3 has 16 amino acids. Germline CDR1 reads LGHNA; CDR2 reads YSLEER. The CDR3 region is CASSQRAVAGRDTQYF. Written as DNA, the CDR3 is TGCGCCAGCAGCCAGAGGGCCGTCGCGGGGCGGGATACGCAGTATTTT.

The chain employs TRBV15 and TRBJ2-4; 8 positions agree with TRBD1. Germline CDR1 is LNHNV and CDR2 is YYDKDF (reference sequence). With 2 bases clipped from V and 0 bases from J, the junction kept 6 bases outside the gene matches. The CDR3 consists of 17 residues. The CDR3 region is CATSRSRTGLAKNIQYF. The CDR3 DNA is TGTGCCACCAGCAGATCCAGGACAGGGCTAGCCAAAAACATTCAGTACTTC.

This rearrangement joins TRBV5-6 to TRBJ1-1, with D perhaps TRBD1 (5 bases). V was shortened by 2 bases and J by 4 bases, with 21 bases between the two germline ends. Germline V gene lookup returns CDR1 SGHDT and CDR2 YYEEEE. This CDR3 region has 17 residues. The CDR3 is CASSFRTGGLRGTEAFF. As DNA, the CDR3 is TGTGCCAGCAGCTTCAGGACGGGTGGGTTGAGGGGCACTGAAGCTTTCTTT.

Written as DNA, the CDR3 is TGCAGCGCCCGTTTGGGACCGCAGTCCACAGATACGCAGTATTTT. This sequence encodes CSARLGPQSTDTQYF. The chain recombines TRBV29-1 with TRBJ2-3; perhaps D is TRBD1 or TRBD2 (5 bases each). Germline CDR1 is SQVTM and CDR2 is ANQGSEA. The length of the CDR3 is 15 residues. Between the trimmed V and J ends, which lost 7 bases and 2 bases, there was a span of 19 bases.

The rearrangement joins TRBV30 to TRBJ1-2; TRBD1 aligns across 10 bases. V dropped 2 bases and J dropped 2; count of bases not matched to a gene: 8. Germline V gives CDR1 GTSNPN, CDR2 SVGIG (reference sequence). The CDR3 length is 16 residues. The CDR3 sequence is CAWSPRVGQGNYGYTF. For the CDR3, the DNA is TGTGCCTGGAGTCCGAGGGTGGGACAGGGGAACTATGGCTACACCTTC.

The chain couples TRBV7-9 to TRBJ2-7; no definite D call. Germline loops: CDR1 SEHNR, CDR2 FQNEAQ (reference sequence). Trimming removed 2 bases at V and 5 bases at J, with 7 bases between. The length of the CDR3 is 12 residues. The CDR3: CASSLRNNEQYF. The CDR3 DNA is TGTGCCAGCAGCTTAAGAAACAACGAGCAGTACTTC.

The chain carries TRBV30 and TRBJ2-3; 7 bases align to TRBD1. Germline loops: CDR1 GTSNPN, CDR2 SVGIG (reference sequence). This CDR3 is built from 14 residues. J gave up 1 base and V 7 bases, and 8 bases lay outside the gene matches. As DNA, the CDR3 is TGTGCCTCTTACCGCGGACAGGGCACAGATACGCAGTATTTT. This sequence encodes CASYRGQGTDTQYF.

The chain carries TRBV10-1 and TRBJ2-7; weak D call: TRBD2 (6 bases). The CDR3 has 13 residues. CDR1 and CDR2 (germline): WNHNN, SYGVQD (reference sequence). Trimming took off 4 bases at V and 3 bases at J, with 10 bases between the two ends. This CDR3 is CASSAGDGYEQYF. The CDR3 nucleotides are TGCGCCAGCAGTGCGGGGGATGGCTACGAGCAGTACTTC.

The chain couples TRBV29-1 to TRBJ1-4; a weak D match, TRBD1 (5 bases). The germline gives CDR1 SQVTM, CDR2 ANQGSEA. V dropped 4 bases and J dropped 5 bases, with 8 bases sitting between them. CDR3 length equals 12 residues. The CDR3 region is CSVVGENEKLFF. The CDR3 DNA is TGCAGCGTTGTGGGGGAGAATGAAAAACTGTTTTTT.

This clone came up a few times. The genes are TRBV29-1 and TRBJ1-6; weak D call: TRBD1 (5 bases). CDR1 and CDR2 from the germline V gene are SQVTM and ANQGSEA. The length of the CDR3 is 20 residues. With 5 bases removed from V and 5 bases from J, the gap between germline ends came to 31 bases. The CDR3 here is CSVPLVGGLLDPKHNSPLHF. The CDR3, as DNA: TGCAGCGTTCCCCTAGTCGGGGGACTCCTAGACCCTAAGCATAATTCACCCCTCCACTTT.

The chain recombines TRBV9 with TRBJ1-1; D is undetermined. The CDR3 extends over 14 amino acids. Germline V gives CDR1 SGDLS, CDR2 YYNGEE. The V gene lost 0 bases and the J gene lost 2 bases, with 8 bases spanning the gap. The CDR3 loop is CASSVASSNTEAFF. The CDR3, as DNA: TGTGCCAGCAGCGTAGCCTCCTCAAACACTGAAGCTTTCTTT.

The chain recombines TRBV7-9 with TRBJ1-1, with D hard to call. The CDR3 contains 16 residues. Trimming stripped 5 bases from V and 0 bases from J, with 16 bases between. Germline-derived CDR1 and CDR2 are SEHNR and FQNEAQ (reference sequence). CDR3 nucleotide sequence: TGTGCCAGCAGCCTTCCCCCGCAAGGGCTGAACACTGAAGCTTTCTTT. Translating it yields CASSLPPQGLNTEAFF.